The 21 T cell receptor beta chains given below trace back to one sample, sequenced in a study of T cells in Graves' hyperthyroidism and ophthalmopathy. The source material, RNA transcripts, was used to amplify TCR beta CDR3 regions. The HTBI primer set drove a first-round RT-PCR of the TCR CDR3. TCRdb independently ran MiXCR on the multiplex PCR reads; one entry per CDR3 protein. This sample carries approximately 590,000 distinct CDR3 sequences, roughly 14% of them seen once, and the ten largest clones take approximately 7.4%. The sample comprised blood. These receptors all stem from a woman between 25 and 40 years old with Graves' hyperthyroidism.

The J gene is TRBJ2-5, the V gene TRBV20-1; perhaps TRBD2 as D (6 bases). Germline assignment: CDR1 DFQATT and CDR2 SNEGSKA (reference sequence). This CDR3 has 12 residues. The germline V and J ends were trimmed by 5 bases and 1 base, with 8 bases remaining between them. CDR3 coding DNA: TGCAGTGCTGCGACTAGCCAAGAGACCCAGTACTTC. As protein: CSAATSQETQYF.

CDR3 loop: CASRTSPVGLETQYF. Written as DNA, the CDR3 is TGCGCCAGCCGGACTAGTCCTGTTGGTTTGGAGACCCAGTACTTC. The chain is built from TRBV10-2 and TRBJ2-5; 7 bases fit TRBD2. Germline CDR1 WSHSY, CDR2 SAAADI. V shed 8 bases and J 5 bases; nucleotides not matched to a gene: 14. CDR3 size: 15 residues.

The chain carries TRBV5-1 and TRBJ2-5, with D unclear. Trimming took off 4 bases at V and 1 base at J, with 5 bases between the two ends. This CDR3 has 12 residues. Germline CDR1 SGHRS, CDR2 YFSETQ. The CDR3 is CASSTFQETQYF. For the CDR3, the DNA is TGCGCCAGCAGCACCTTCCAAGAGACCCAGTACTTC.

As concerns this clonotype: A clone one base away is much larger, so this may be a read error. The chain has TRBV11-2 and TRBJ2-1; D uncertain. CDR1 and CDR2 from the germline V gene are SGHAT and FQNNGV. Trimming stripped 4 bases from V and 9 bases from J, with 7 bases between. CDR3 length: 11 amino acids. The CDR3 DNA reads TGTGCCAGCAGCTCTCGGTTTGAGCAGTTCTTC. This sequence encodes CASSSRFEQFF.

This clonotype has more than one count but fewer than ten. The chain employs TRBV7-9 and TRBJ2-5; possible D gene TRBD2, 7 bases. The V end lost 5 bases, the J end lost 5 bases, and 21 bases lay between the germline ends. CDR1 is SEHNR, CDR2 FQNEAQ, per germline (reference sequence). This CDR3 region has 16 residues. In DNA, the CDR3 is TGTGCCAGCAGCCTCCTCGGGGGGCGCATGGGGGAGACCCAGTACTTC. Amino acid sequence: CASSLLGGRMGETQYF.

The J gene is TRBJ2-3, the V gene TRBV7-8; 12 bases match TRBD2. Germline trimming cut 8 bases from V and 4 bases from J; bases unmatched to any gene: 16. CDR1 is SGHVS, CDR2 FQNEAQ, per germline. The CDR3 runs 18 residues. The CDR3 nucleotides are TGTGCCAGCGGAAGGACTAGCGGGGACGATAGGCCCCCAGATACGCAGTATTTT. This translates into CASGRTSGDDRPPDTQYF. Drawing the rest from reference TRBV7-8 and TRBJ2-3, the complete variable domain is GAGVSQSPRYKVAKRGQDVALRCDPISGHVSLFWYQQALGQGPEFLTYFQNEAQLDKSGLPSDRFFAERPEGSVSTLKIQRTQQEDSAVYLCASGRTSGDDRPPDTQYFGPGTRLTVL.

The chain uses TRBV10-2 and TRBJ1-3; a weak D match, TRBD1 (5 bases). Per germline, CDR1 WSHSY and CDR2 SAAADI. The germline V and J ends were trimmed by 2 bases and 0 bases, with 11 bases remaining between them. This CDR3 is 16 amino acids long. The CDR3 reads CASSEIGANSGNTIYF. The CDR3 nucleotides read TGCGCCAGCAGTGAGATCGGGGCGAACTCTGGAAACACCATATATTTT.

This clonotype has just a few counts. The CDR3 bases are TGTGCCACCGCCCAGGACGGAGAGACCCAGTACTTC. Protein: CATAQDGETQYF. This chain uses TRBV24-1 with TRBJ2-5; no reliable D call. Germline values: CDR1 KGHDR, CDR2 SFDVKD. V was clipped by 9 bases and J by 4 bases, with 11 bases between them. This CDR3 has 12 amino acids.

This clonotype has a count of ten or more. V and J are TRBV7-2 and TRBJ2-7; D is perhaps TRBD1 (6 bases). This CDR3 contains 16 residues. Germline lookup yields CDR1 SGHTA and CDR2 FQGNSA. V lost 1 base to trimming and J lost 3 bases, with 16 bases between them. For the CDR3, the DNA is TGTGCCAGCAGCTTAGGGGCAGGGGTACTAGGCTACGAGCAGTACTTC. It specifies CASSLGAGVLGYEQYF.

This clonotype was recorded at least ten times. This chain uses TRBV11-3 with TRBJ2-1; TRBD2 aligns across 10 bases. The CDR3 loop spans 16 amino acids. Germline values: CDR1 SGHNT, CDR2 YENEEA. Losses at the gene ends were 1 base for V and 7 bases for J; bases not matched to a gene: 7. Here the CDR3 reads CASSLGGTSVMNEQFF. CDR3 in DNA: TGTGCCAGCAGCTTAGGTGGGACTAGCGTGATGAATGAGCAGTTCTTC. Drawing the rest from reference TRBV11-3 and TRBJ2-1, the complete variable domain is EAGVVQSPRYKIIEKKQPVAFWCNPISGHNTLYWYLQNLGQGPELLIRYENEEAVDDSQLPKDRFSAERLKGVDSTLKIQPAELGDSAVYLCASSLGGTSVMNEQFFGPGTRLTVL.

This clonotype was observed a few times. This chain joins TRBV10-3 and TRBJ2-5; 10 nucleotides match TRBD1. With 6 bases clipped from V and 1 base from J, the junction kept 5 bases outside the gene matches. Per the germline V gene, CDR1 is ENHRY and CDR2 is SYGVKD. The CDR3 length is 15 residues. The CDR3 spells CAIRGTGDIQETQYF. The DNA for the CDR3 is TGTGCCATCAGAGGGACAGGGGATATCCAAGAGACCCAGTACTTC.

With respect to this clonotype: Compared with germline, one end of the junction differs, possibly owing to a read error. The chain couples TRBV5-1 to TRBJ2-1, with D perhaps matching TRBD2 (6 bases). The CDR3 extends over 14 amino acids. Germline V CDR1 and CDR2: SGHRS, YFSETQ. The CDR3 DNA reads TGCGCCAGCGGGGGGTCAGGATCCTCCAATGGGCAGTTCTTC. It encodes CASGGSGSSNGQFF.

The genes are TRBV19 and TRBJ2-7, with 7 bases fitting TRBD2. Trimming cost V 0 bases and J 4 bases; bases outside gene matches: 6. The CDR3 covers 15 residues. Germline V lookup: CDR1 LNHDA, CDR2 SQIVND (reference sequence). Here the CDR3 reads CASSIDAGAAYEQYF. The CDR3 coding sequence is TGTGCCAGTAGTATAGATGCGGGAGCGGCGTACGAGCAGTACTTC.

The rearrangement links TRBV19 to TRBJ1-2; 8 bases map to TRBD1. V trimming: 0 bases; J trimming: 4 bases; junction bases outside the gene matches: 7. Germline V gene sequence: CDR1 LNHDA, CDR2 SQIVND (reference sequence). The CDR3 consists of 16 residues. The CDR3 loop is CASSIEGTGRTYGYTF. CDR3 DNA sequence: TGTGCCAGTAGTATAGAGGGGACAGGACGGACCTATGGCTACACCTTC.

The table lists this clonotype with a few counts. This chain joins TRBV4-3 and TRBJ2-3, with D unclear. The germline V gene has CDR1 LGHNA and CDR2 YSLEER. The CDR3 is made up of 16 amino acids. The V end lost 1 base, the J end lost 2 bases, and 13 bases lay between the germline ends. The CDR3 loop reads CASSQGRAYVTDTQYF. The CDR3 nucleotides are TGCGCCAGCAGCCAAGGAAGGGCGTATGTCACAGATACGCAGTATTTT.

This clonotype has just a few counts. The genes are TRBV5-1 and TRBJ2-7; 11 nucleotides align to TRBD1. Trimming removed 6 bases from V and 0 bases from J; junction bases left unmatched: 5. Germline V gene lookup returns CDR1 SGHRS and CDR2 YFSETQ. The CDR3 spans 15 residues. This CDR3 reads CASKLGTGGSYEQYF. CDR3 DNA sequence: TGCGCCAGCAAACTAGGGACAGGGGGCTCCTACGAGCAGTACTTC.

In this sample, this clonotype turned up many times. This chain connects TRBV12-3 or TRBV12-4 to TRBJ2-5; 8 bases match TRBD2. This CDR3 spans 14 amino acids. The junction had 8 bases not matched to a gene; V was cut back by 7 bases and J by 4 bases. CDR3 nucleotide sequence: TGTGCCAGCACCGTAACGGCGGGAGGAGAGACCCAGTACTTC. Its protein product is CASTVTAGGETQYF.

This clonotype has at least ten counts. V is TRBV28 and J is TRBJ2-4; 7 bases match TRBD1. The CDR3 contains 14 residues. The J segment lost 6 bases and the V segment lost 1 base, leaving 3 bases of the junction unmatched. Germline V CDR1 and CDR2: MDHEN, SYDVKM. DNA of the CDR3: TGTGCCAGCAGTTTATCAGCAGGGGGAAACATTCAGTACTTC. Translated: CASSLSAGGNIQYF.

This clonotype occurred many times. This chain links TRBV11-2 with TRBJ1-2; 8 positions match TRBD1. This CDR3 region has 16 residues. The V gene's germline CDR1 is SGHAT and CDR2 FQNNGV. J lost 4 bases, V lost 6 bases, and 13 bases had no gene match. The CDR3 reads CASRQHPGGAGYGYTF. CDR3 coding DNA: TGTGCCAGCAGGCAACATCCAGGGGGCGCCGGCTATGGCTACACCTTC. Complete variable domain (other parts from reference TRBV11-2 and TRBJ1-2): EAGVAQSPRYKIIEKRQSVAFWCNPISGHATLYWYQQILGQGPKLLIQFQNNGVVDDSQLPKDRFSAERLKGVDSTLKIQPAKLEDSAVYLCASRQHPGGAGYGYTFGSGTRLTVV.

This clonotype was seen at least ten times. The rearrangement links TRBV4-3 to TRBJ1-5; a weak D match, TRBD1 (6 bases). This CDR3 is built from 15 residues. Per the germline V gene, CDR1 is LGHNA and CDR2 is YSLEER. V was trimmed by 4 bases and J by 3 bases, leaving 13 bases between them. The CDR3, as DNA: TGCGCCAGCAGCCTACACTACAGGGACAATCAGCCCCAGCATTTT. This sequence encodes CASSLHYRDNQPQHF.

This clonotype was recorded at least ten times. The chain is built from TRBV2 and TRBJ2-7; TRBD2 might be the D (6 bases). The CDR3 sequence is 14 residues long. The germline V gene has CDR1 SNHLY and CDR2 FYNNEI. Deletions cut 4 bases from V and 2 bases from J, with 12 bases between. The CDR3: CASSVAQRAYEQYF. In DNA form, the CDR3 reads TGTGCCAGCAGTGTGGCTCAGCGGGCCTACGAGCAGTACTTC.